The text below deals with one T cell receptor beta chain. Its antigen is as yet unknown. The data belong to a study of T cell responses to AZD1222 COVID-19 vaccine. Whole-study findings and limits: A reported finding is that nearly half of spike-specific TCRs target unmutated variant regions.

The assay was immunoSEQ multiplex PCR, and TCRdb's table has in-frame clones only and misses some. The sample consists of around 170,000 clones, approximately 90% of them appearing once. CDR3 size: 16 residues. Trimming removed 3 bases at V and 2 bases at J, with 16 bases between. The germline CDR1 and CDR2 sequences are LGHNA and YSLEER. The sample was peripheral blood, taken on day 0 of AZD1222 vaccination. This clonotype was sampled from an adult in good health. The rearrangement uses TRBV4-3 and TRBJ1-2; D is unclear. The CDR3 here is CASSQSFITENYGYTF. The CDR3 region has the DNA TGCGCCAGCAGCCAGTCCTTTATTACAGAGAACTATGGCTACACCTTC.